The sequence of this T cell receptor beta chain was determined in a study of shared clonotypes between healthy human individuals (dated by TCRdb to 2018 to 2021). With regard to the full study: Three men and a couple of women, aged 18 to 49 years, made up the cohort. Blood TCR repertoires of four to six healthy adults were deeply sequenced to estimate repertoire size and the extent of clonotype sharing between individuals. Per donor, leukapheresis produced somewhere between about 0.8 and 9 billion PBMCs. To increase sequencing depth and limit assay-specific biases, TCR repertoire library preparation and sequencing were carried out by different laboratories using diverse techniques. For each donor, CD4 naive and CD4 memory were each run on three plates, CD8 naive on two plates, and CD8 memory on one plate. What the research found in general, with its limitations: Naive subsets generally had larger estimated clonotype richness than memory subsets. Pairwise subsampling led to the expectation that sequencing depth would affect the degree of clonotype sharing among donors. Compared with non-shared clonotypes, the clonotypes found in all four sorted-subset donors had higher generation probabilities. Sampling was restricted to blood, and TCR repertoires in tissues likely differ from the TCR repertoires found in blood. Incomplete sequencing was indicated by rarefaction of sorted-subset datasets, despite the large sequencing depth. Because the study included only a small number of donors, the genetic and exposure-history diversity represented was limited. Across four donors, around 5% of naive CD4, 3% to 3.5% of naive CD8, 2% to 2.5% of memory CD4, and over 0.35% of memory CD8 clonotypes were shared.

Spanning cysteine to phenylalanine, the CDR3 consists of 16 amino acids. CDR3 DNA is the only sequence kept; it has 48 bases, read in frame from the first base. Here V drops 3 bases and J drops 2 bases, and the junction holds 7 bases not matched to any gene. The donors were healthy, HIV-negative adults with no recently reported acute infections or vaccinations. All donors were Caucasian adults living in Nashville, Tennessee, USA. CD4+ T cells were enriched through magnetic negative selection, after which naive cells were positively selected on CD45RA and the remaining negative fraction served as the memory subset. After blood collection by leukapheresis, PBMCs were isolated using Ficoll-Histopaque density gradient centrifugation and then cryopreserved in the vapor phase of liquid nitrogen. Analytical flow cytometry was used to check the purity and quantity of each magnetically sorted T cell population. Genomic DNA was isolated from every sorted fraction and measured by UV absorbance on a Nanodrop 2000c.

This clone occurred once. It has no known antigen specificity. The input lacks base qualities; no much larger clone sits a single base away. TCR CDR3 regions were amplified from genomic DNA by multiplex PCR using the deep immunoSEQ assay. Extracted genomic DNA from each cell subset was distributed evenly across all wells of several immunoSEQ 96-well plates, and each plate was treated as a replicate. For sorted subsets, roughly 200 ng of genomic DNA, equivalent to 25,000 to 35,000 T cell genomes, went into each replicate PCR. Purified libraries were measured with a Qubit 3.0 fluorometer, size-checked on a Bioanalyzer 2100, and measured again with the KAPA Library Quantification kit. Every immunoSEQ 96-well plate was sequenced on a separate single-read 150-cycle Illumina NextSeq 550 flow cell. In the source study's methods: Because the immunoSEQ output held only junctional sequences and lacked quality scores, the filtering could not match the filtering applied to full-length reads. Sequences were annotated with PyIR, a Python wrapper for IgBLAST v1.9, and V/J genes and CDR3 were assigned using IMGT germline references. Any read was removed if the V/J assignment was weak (E-value above 1e-6), the CDR3 was missing, or the read contained stop codons, out-of-frame junctions, or ambiguous translated residues. A V3J clonotype was defined by an identical inferred V gene, J gene, and CDR3 amino acid sequence. Percentage overlap between repertoires was computed as shared unique clonotypes divided by the size of the smaller repertoire. Richness of each repertoire was evaluated using RTK rarefaction, the Chao1 estimator, and Recon v2.1 estimates of unobserved clonotypes. OLGA was used to compute generation probabilities for all TCRbeta clonotypes that the gDNA method yielded from a few donors. TCRdb limited this immuneACCESS table to in-frame rearrangements with V and J called. A share of clones is missing; checked studies link under half to unresolved V genes, and the rest is unexplained. V, J and clone size are taken as reported in that table, and D and trimming were inferred from the DNA itself. This sample gives roughly 2.2 million clones in total; approximately 93% of them show up just once. 0.3% to 0.4% of the sample goes to the ten largest clones.

The sequence derives from a man between 18 and 35 years old in good health. Some clones in this sample may be carry-over from other donors' samples. The sequence links TRBV6-7 to TRBJ2-1; 7 central bases correspond to TRBD2. TRBV6-7 is known as an ORF, though its function is uncertain. Sequences were obtained from naive CD4+ T cells from PBMCs. The cell subset or site label, read with the paper, signifies: CD45RA+ positively selected. The CDR3 region: CASSYCRGDPYNEQFF. Read as DNA, the sequence is TGTGCCAGCAGTTATTGTCGGGGGGACCCCTACAATGAGCAGTTCTTC.